This passage covers 28 T cell receptor beta chains from one sample sequenced in a study of blood T cell repertoires in COVID-19. Assay: immunoSEQ multiplex PCR; the TCRdb copy retains only in-frame clones and omits some. Among over 200,000 clones listed, roughly 88% were seen once. Sequenced sample: peripheral blood. These receptor sequences come from a human donor in a cohort sampled during active COVID-19.

This clone was counted only a few times. The rearrangement joins TRBV6-2 or TRBV6-3 to TRBJ2-1; 8 bases are a match to TRBD1. The ends lost 6 bases at V and 7 bases at J; junction bases unmatched: 5. This CDR3 has 13 residues. Germline CDR1 and CDR2: MNHEY and SVGEGT. The CDR3 sequence is CASSGTGINEQFF. The DNA of the CDR3 is TGTGCCAGCAGCGGGACAGGCATTAATGAGCAGTTCTTC.

The CDR3 coding sequence is TGTGCCAGCAGTTTACACTGGACTAGCGGGAGGTATTACGAGCAGTACTTC. Protein: CASSLHWTSGRYYEQYF. This chain connects TRBV28 to TRBJ2-7; 14 nucleotides align to TRBD2. This CDR3 spans 17 amino acids. Germline V CDR1 and CDR2: MDHEN, SYDVKM. The V gene end was trimmed by 2 bases and the J gene end by 4 bases; junction bases not matched to a gene: 7.

For this clone: The junction differs from germline at one of its ends, possibly a read error. This chain connects TRBV14 to TRBJ2-7; a weak D match, TRBD1 (5 bases). CDR1 and CDR2 (germline): SGHDN, FVKESK. The CDR3 consists of 16 residues. Here the CDR3 reads CASSQHAGLFSDEQYF. The CDR3, as DNA: TGTGCCAGCAGCCAACATGCAGGGCTCTTCTCCGACGAGCAGTACTTC. The full variable domain, rest sourced from reference TRBV14 and TRBJ2-7, is EAGVTQFPSHSVIEKGQTVTLRCDPISGHDNLYWYRRVMGKEIKFLLHFVKESKQDESGMPNNRFLAERTGGTYSTLKVQPAELEDSGVYFCASSQHAGLFSDEQYFGPGTRLTVT.

The V call is TRBV19, the J call TRBJ2-5; D is unresolved. V lost 2 bases to trimming and J lost 9 bases, with 13 bases between them. The CDR3 is 13 residues long. Germline values: CDR1 LNHDA, CDR2 SQIVND (reference sequence). The DNA for the CDR3 is TGTGCCAGTAGTATATCCCCCCCCCGGGCCCAGTACTTC. Translated, it gives CASSISPPRAQYF.

This rearrangement joins TRBV10-3 to TRBJ1-5, with D unclear. V shed 2 bases and J shed 5 bases, with 7 bases lying between them. This CDR3 comprises 13 residues. CDR1 and CDR2 (germline): ENHRY, SYGVKD. The CDR3 sequence: CAISETADQPQHF. The CDR3 DNA sequence: TGTGCCATCAGTGAGACAGCTGATCAGCCCCAGCATTTT.

This clone showed up just a few times. The chain links TRBV7-2 to TRBJ2-2; D is uncertain. There are 13 residues in the CDR3. CDR1 and CDR2 from the germline V gene are SGHTA and FQGNSA. V was shortened by 7 bases and J by 6 bases, with 12 bases between the two germline ends. The CDR3 region is CASNSVSAGELFF. CDR3 bases: TGTGCCAGCAACTCTGTTTCCGCCGGGGAGCTGTTTTTT.

The chain employs TRBV18 and TRBJ1-1; D may be TRBD1 (6 bases). The CDR3 runs 13 residues. V was cut by 7 bases and J by 1 base, with 10 bases left in between. Germline V gene lookup returns CDR1 KGHSH and CDR2 LQKENI. CDR3 region: CASFVQGNTEAFF. The CDR3, as DNA: TGTGCCAGCTTCGTACAGGGGAACACTGAAGCTTTCTTT.

This rearrangement joins TRBV5-1 to TRBJ2-7; D is unclear. CDR1 and CDR2 from the germline V gene are SGHRS and YFSETQ. Trimming left V 3 bases short and J 0 bases short, with 7 bases between. There are 13 residues in the CDR3. CDR3 DNA sequence: TGCGCCAGCAGCTCTCACAGCTCCTACGAGCAGTACTTC. Protein: CASSSHSSYEQYF.

This chain links TRBV4-3 with TRBJ1-1; D is undetermined. The CDR3 totals 14 residues. Deletions cut 5 bases from V and 5 bases from J, with 15 bases between. Germline-derived CDR1 and CDR2 are LGHNA and YSLEER. CDR3 protein: CASSVRSDRTEAFF. DNA of the CDR3: TGCGCCAGCAGCGTTCGAAGCGACCGGACTGAAGCTTTCTTT.

The chain employs TRBV27 and TRBJ2-7; 10 bases line up with TRBD1. The CDR3 has 17 amino acids. V was clipped by 0 bases and J by 5 bases; unmatched bases: 10. Germline V gene sequence: CDR1 MNHEY, CDR2 SMNVEV (reference sequence). The CDR3 loop reads CASSLSYDRGLIHEQYF. CDR3 nucleotide sequence: TGTGCCAGCAGTTTATCGTACGACAGGGGGCTGATACACGAGCAGTACTTC.

The rearrangement joins TRBV6-5 to TRBJ2-7; D may be TRBD1 (5 bases). There are 14 residues in the CDR3. Germline-derived CDR1 and CDR2 are MNHEY and SVGAGI. V was clipped by 8 bases and J by 1 base, with 15 bases between them. The CDR3 protein is CASETVEKSYEQYF. DNA for the CDR3: TGTGCCAGCGAGACAGTCGAGAAGTCCTACGAGCAGTACTTC.

This clone was detected a few times. The chain links TRBV5-6 to TRBJ1-3; D is uncertain. Trimming left V 3 bases short and J 6 bases short, with 7 bases between. From germline, CDR1 is SGHDT and CDR2 YYEEEE. The CDR3 sequence is 12 residues long. This CDR3 is CASSSGLNTIYF. The CDR3, as DNA: TGTGCCAGCAGCTCGGGTTTAAACACCATATATTTT. The full variable domain, its missing parts supplied by reference TRBV5-6 and TRBJ1-3, is DAGVTQSPTHLIKTRGQQVTLRCSPKSGHDTVSWYQQALGQGPQFIFQYYEEEERQRGNFPDRFSGHQFPNYSSELNVNALLLGDSALYLCASSSGLNTIYFGEGSWLTVV.

J is TRBJ2-5 and V is TRBV5-4; the D gene is possibly TRBD2 (5 bases). The CDR3 extends over 14 amino acids. Trimming cost V 0 bases and J 4 bases, with 10 bases left between them. The V gene's germline CDR1 is SGHNT and CDR2 YYREEE (reference sequence). CDR3 amino acids: CASSLAASRETQYF. The CDR3 coding sequence is TGTGCCAGCAGCTTGGCGGCTAGCAGAGAGACCCAGTACTTC.

This chain connects TRBV6-4 to TRBJ1-5; the D is unclear. The germline V and J ends were trimmed by 3 bases and 6 bases, with 12 bases remaining between them. Germline assignment: CDR1 MRHNA and CDR2 SNTAGT. This CDR3 contains 14 residues. The CDR3 here is CASSEAGWGQPQHF. The CDR3 DNA is TGTGCCAGCAGTGAGGCGGGTTGGGGTCAGCCCCAGCATTTT.

The chain carries TRBV6-5 and TRBJ1-2; TRBD1 aligns across 9 bases. The V segment lost 2 bases and the J segment 4 bases; nucleotides outside the gene matches: 5. The length of the CDR3 is 15 residues. Germline V gives CDR1 MNHEY, CDR2 SVGAGI. As DNA, the CDR3 is TGTGCCAGCAGTTACGACCCACAGGGGGCCTATGGCTACACCTTC. Translation: CASSYDPQGAYGYTF.

The chain has TRBV5-1 and TRBJ2-7; a weak D match, TRBD2 (6 bases). CDR1 is SGHRS and CDR2 is YFSETQ in the germline V gene. V gave up 1 base and J gave up 2 bases, with 13 bases separating them. The CDR3 has 15 residues. The CDR3 loop reads CASSLNSGVTYEQYF. Written as DNA, the CDR3 is TGCGCCAGCAGCTTGAATAGCGGAGTCACCTACGAGCAGTACTTC.

Points on this clone: Other DNA sequences of this sample code for an identical CDR3. The chain employs TRBV18 and TRBJ2-7, with D hard to call. The CDR3 runs 12 residues. Germline V CDR1 and CDR2: KGHSH, LQKENI. Trimming pared 2 bases from V and 2 bases from J, leaving 4 bases between. This CDR3 is CASSPSTYEQYF. CDR3 DNA: TGTGCCAGCTCACCATCCACCTACGAGCAGTACTTC.

V gene TRBV12-3 or TRBV12-4 combines with J gene TRBJ1-2; TRBD1 matches 11 bases. After removal of 3 bases from V and 7 bases from J, the junction contained 1 base not matched to a gene. The CDR3 has 13 residues. The CDR3 protein is CASSFGTGGGYTF. The CDR3 DNA reads as TGTGCCAGCAGTTTCGGGACAGGGGGTGGCTACACCTTC.

The rearrangement joins TRBV5-1 to TRBJ2-3; D is unclear. The CDR3 length is 14 residues. CDR1 is SGHRS, CDR2 YFSETQ, per germline. Trimming shortened V by 3 bases and J by 2 bases, and 10 bases separated the two germline ends. CDR3 sequence reads: CASSSYTYTDTQYF. The DNA of the CDR3 is TGCGCCAGCAGCTCTTACACATACACAGATACGCAGTATTTT. Together with reference TRBV5-1 and TRBJ2-3, the CDR3 gives the full variable domain: KAGVTQTPRYLIKTRGQQVTLSCSPISGHRSVSWYQQTPGQGLQFLFEYFSETQRNKGNFPGRFSGRQFSNSRSEMNVSTLELGDSALYLCASSSYTYTDTQYFGPGTRLTVL.

The chain is built from TRBV28 and TRBJ2-1; no clear D. Germline V lookup: CDR1 MDHEN, CDR2 SYDVKM. Deletions cut 4 bases from V and 0 bases from J, with 13 bases between. The CDR3 consists of 16 residues. CDR3 nucleotides: TGTGCCAGCAGTTCCCTGACACAGAGCTCCTACAATGAGCAGTTCTTC. Residues: CASSSLTQSSYNEQFF.

This clone was recorded once. The chain recombines TRBV2 with TRBJ2-7; TRBD2 matches at 7 bases. With 7 bases clipped from V and 0 bases from J, the junction kept 9 bases outside the gene matches. Germline V gene sequence: CDR1 SNHLY, CDR2 FYNNEI. The CDR3 covers 15 residues. CDR3 in DNA: TGTGCCAGCACTCCCGGGGAGGGATTCTCCTACGAGCAGTACTTC. Amino acid sequence: CASTPGEGFSYEQYF. Full variable domain (missing parts from reference TRBV2 and TRBJ2-7): EPEVTQTPSHQVTQMGQEVILRCVPISNHLYFYWYRQILGQKVEFLVSFYNNEISEKSEIFDDQFSVERPDGSNFTLKIRSTKLEDSAMYFCASTPGEGFSYEQYFGPGTRLTVT.

This clone was detected once. The chain carries TRBV7-3 and TRBJ2-1; D may be TRBD1 (6 bases). Trimming took 5 bases from V and 3 from J, leaving 8 bases between them. The germline gives CDR1 SGHTA, CDR2 FQGTGA. CDR3 length: 13 residues. The CDR3 sequence is CASSEQGYNEQFF. In DNA form, the CDR3 reads TGTGCCAGCAGCGAACAGGGCTACAATGAGCAGTTCTTC.

V usage is TRBV28 and J usage is TRBJ2-7; D not certain. The germline V gene encodes CDR1 MDHEN and CDR2 SYDVKM. This CDR3 is 15 amino acids long. Trimming took 5 bases from V and 4 from J, leaving 18 bases between them. The CDR3 sequence: CASSLKSQPLYEQYF. CDR3 DNA sequence: TGTGCCAGCAGTCTAAAGTCACAGCCATTATACGAGCAGTACTTC.

The chain joins TRBV19 to TRBJ2-1, with no clear D. The CDR3 consists of 11 residues. The ends were cut back, 7 bases at V and 7 bases at J, with 8 bases in the middle. Germline lookup yields CDR1 LNHDA and CDR2 SQIVND (reference sequence). The CDR3 DNA reads as TGTGCCAGTAAGAGCAGGAATGAGCAGTTCTTC. Its translation: CASKSRNEQFF.

The V and J genes are TRBV5-1 and TRBJ1-2; 7 positions match TRBD1. The germline gives CDR1 SGHRS, CDR2 YFSETQ. With 1 base clipped from V and 0 bases from J, the junction kept 6 bases outside the gene matches. The CDR3 has 16 amino acids. CDR3 nucleotides: TGCGCCAGCAGCTTGAGCCTCGGGACAGCTAACTATGGCTACACCTTC. Translated: CASSLSLGTANYGYTF.

The chain uses TRBV6-6 and TRBJ2-6, with 7 bases matching TRBD1. V shed 5 bases and J 1 base; nucleotides not matched to a gene: 11. CDR1 MNHNY and CDR2 SVGAGI come from the germline V gene (reference sequence). This CDR3 has 18 residues. This CDR3 reads CASSRQGRVVSGANVLTF. For the CDR3, the DNA is TGTGCCAGCAGTCGACAGGGAAGGGTGGTTTCTGGGGCCAACGTCCTGACTTTC.

The V and J genes are TRBV7-9 and TRBJ1-2; D is perhaps TRBD1 (5 bases). Germline CDR1 is SEHNR and CDR2 is FQNEAQ (reference sequence). CDR3 length equals 12 residues. Trimming left V 1 base short and J 8 bases short, with 8 bases between. The CDR3 coding sequence is TGTGCCAGCAGCTTAGGGGGCTGGGGCTACACCTTC. It yields the protein CASSLGGWGYTF.

The chain links TRBV27 to TRBJ1-5; 7 nucleotides align to TRBD1. CDR3 size: 15 residues. Germline V CDR1 and CDR2: MNHEY, SMNVEV (reference sequence). V lost 5 bases, J lost 1 base, and 5 bases stayed unmatched. The CDR3, as DNA: TGTGCCAGCAGTCCCGGGACAGTCAGCAATCAGCCCCAGCATTTT. This sequence encodes CASSPGTVSNQPQHF.